Each of the 17 T cell receptor beta chains below was sequenced from the same sample in a study of blood T cell repertoires in COVID-19. Some clones are missing from TCRdb's copy, which holds only in-frame ones; the method was immunoSEQ multiplex PCR. The profile shows about 100,000 clones, 92% of them singletons. Sequencing used peripheral blood. These receptors all come from a man aged 70-80 years with acute or convalescent COVID-19.

V is TRBV6-6 and J is TRBJ1-5; D uncertain. V was clipped by 0 bases and J by 0 bases, with 9 bases between them. CDR3 length: 16 residues. Germline CDR1 is MNHNY and CDR2 is SVGAGI (reference sequence). The CDR3 DNA is TGTGCCAGCAGTTACTCGGCGGGGTCTAGCAATCAGCCCCAGCATTTT. Translation: CASSYSAGSSNQPQHF.

The J gene is TRBJ2-7, the V gene TRBV3-1 (or the pseudogene TRBV3-2), with D possibly TRBD1 on 6 matching bases. V shed 1 base and J shed 0 bases, with 10 bases lying between them. The CDR3 is 15 amino acids. The germline V gene has CDR1 LGHDT and CDR2 YNNKEL (reference sequence). The CDR3 reads CASSQAARGSYEQYF. DNA for the CDR3: TGTGCCAGCAGCCAAGCGGCCAGGGGCTCCTACGAGCAGTACTTC.

The chain uses TRBV11-2 and TRBJ1-1, with 7 bases fitting TRBD1. Germline V lookup: CDR1 SGHAT, CDR2 FQNNGV. The CDR3 sequence is 17 residues long. The trim removed 4 bases at V and 3 bases at J, leaving 14 bases unmatched. The CDR3 nucleotides read TGTGCCAGCAGCTCACAGAGGGGGCTAGGTTACGACACTGAAGCTTTCTTT. Its translation is CASSSQRGLGYDTEAFF.

The rearrangement links TRBV12-3 or TRBV12-4 to TRBJ1-6, with 9 bases matching TRBD1. CDR3 size: 13 residues. The J segment lost 12 bases and the V segment lost 4 bases, leaving 4 bases of the junction unmatched. This CDR3 is CASSWTGAEPLHF. The CDR3 DNA reads TGTGCCAGCAGTTGGACAGGGGCCGAACCCCTCCACTTT.

The J gene is TRBJ1-3, the V gene TRBV6-2 or TRBV6-3; possibly TRBD1 for D (5 bases). The ends were cut back, 0 bases at V and 0 bases at J, with 9 bases in the middle. This CDR3 spans 16 amino acids. Germline V lookup: CDR1 MNHEY, CDR2 SVGEGT. Here the CDR3 reads CASSYSDTISGNTIYF. The CDR3 DNA reads as TGTGCCAGCAGTTACTCGGACACAATCTCTGGAAACACCATATATTTT.

Of note for this clone: At the DNA level, this CDR3 is encoded by other sequences in the same sample as well. This rearrangement joins TRBV3-1 (or the pseudogene TRBV3-2) to TRBJ1-5, with 7 bases aligning to TRBD1. The trim removed 0 bases at V and 9 bases at J, leaving 5 bases unmatched. Germline loops: CDR1 LGHDT, CDR2 YNNKEL (reference sequence). The CDR3 loop spans 14 amino acids. The CDR3 DNA is TGTGCCAGCAGCCAAGATACAGGGGCGGGGCCCCAGCATTTT. It translates to CASSQDTGAGPQHF.

The chain is built from TRBV3-1 (or the pseudogene TRBV3-2) and TRBJ2-3, with D possibly TRBD1 on 6 matching bases. This CDR3 is built from 14 residues. Germline values: CDR1 LGHDT, CDR2 YNNKEL (reference sequence). V gave up 4 bases and J gave up 4 bases, with 12 bases separating them. The CDR3 DNA reads TGTGCCAGCAGCCCACCAGGGGTTTCAGATACGCAGTATTTT. This gives the protein CASSPPGVSDTQYF.

This chain uses TRBV12-3 or TRBV12-4 with TRBJ1-1; D remains ambiguous. The CDR3 extends over 12 amino acids. V was shortened by 3 bases and J by 10 bases, with 12 bases between the two germline ends. The CDR3 loop is CASSFGPEGAFF. CDR3 sequence (DNA): TGTGCCAGCAGTTTCGGCCCGGAGGGAGCTTTCTTT.

The chain combines TRBV4-1 with TRBJ1-5, with a possible D match to TRBD1 (5 bases). The ends were cut back, 0 bases at V and 8 bases at J, with 11 bases in the middle. Germline V CDR1 and CDR2: MGHRA, YSYEKL. CDR3 length: 14 residues. Written as DNA, the CDR3 is TGCGCCAGCAGCCAAGATAGGGGTACGAAGCCCCAGCATTTT. It codes for CASSQDRGTKPQHF.

The chain recombines TRBV4-3 with TRBJ2-5, with D perhaps TRBD1 (5 bases). The ends were cut back, 4 bases at V and 3 bases at J, with 9 bases in the middle. Germline values: CDR1 LGHNA, CDR2 YSLEER. The CDR3 length is 13 residues. In DNA, the CDR3 is TGCGCCAGCAGCCCCTTAGGGGAAGAGACCCAGTACTTC. As protein: CASSPLGEETQYF.

V is TRBV5-1 and J is TRBJ2-3, with D tentatively TRBD1 (6 bases). Germline CDR1 and CDR2: SGHRS and YFSETQ. The CDR3 has 14 amino acids. V gave up 2 bases and J gave up 2 bases, with 9 bases separating them. DNA for the CDR3: TGCGCCAGCAGCTTCGGACAGATCACAGATACGCAGTATTTT. This sequence encodes CASSFGQITDTQYF.

The chain employs TRBV19 and TRBJ2-1, with D possibly being TRBD1 (5 bases). The CDR3 runs to 16 residues. CDR1 LNHDA and CDR2 SQIVND come from the germline V gene (reference sequence). V lost 3 bases to trimming and J lost 2 bases, with 14 bases between them. CDR3 nucleotides: TGTGCCAGTAGTATCTTCCAGGGCATCACCTACAATGAGCAGTTCTTC. Translating it yields CASSIFQGITYNEQFF.

Concerning this clone: At the DNA level, this CDR3 is encoded by other sequences in the same sample as well. V usage is TRBV6-5 and J usage is TRBJ1-1; tentatively, D is TRBD1 (6 bases). CDR1 and CDR2 (germline): MNHEY, SVGAGI. The CDR3 consists of 14 residues. The V end was cut by 2 bases, the J end by 4 bases, with 11 bases between. CDR3 in amino acids: CASSYTGRGTEAFF. The DNA of the CDR3 is TGTGCCAGCAGTTACACAGGGAGGGGCACTGAAGCTTTCTTT.

V and J are TRBV18 and TRBJ2-7; 8 nucleotides agree with TRBD1. V shed 6 bases and J 5 bases; nucleotides not matched to a gene: 6. This CDR3 has 13 amino acids. Germline CDR1 and CDR2: KGHSH and LQKENI. The CDR3 DNA sequence: TGTGCCAGCTCTCGGACAGGGCGCGACGAGCAGTACTTC. This sequence encodes CASSRTGRDEQYF.

The chain combines TRBV7-9 with TRBJ2-2; D unresolved. CDR3 length: 12 residues. CDR1 is SEHNR and CDR2 is FQNEAQ in the germline V gene (reference sequence). Trimming removed 1 base at V and 6 bases at J, with 3 bases between. The CDR3 nucleotides are TGTGCCAGCAGCTTAGGAGCCGGGGAGCTGTTTTTT. Translation: CASSLGAGELFF.

The CDR3 DNA sequence: TGTGCCAGCAGCGTAACAGGCAACTATGGCTACACCTTC. It translates to CASSVTGNYGYTF. The chain joins TRBV9 to TRBJ1-2, with D perhaps matching TRBD1 (5 bases). The germline V and J ends were trimmed by 1 base and 2 bases, with 6 bases remaining between them. The CDR3 is 13 amino acids. Looked up from germline, CDR1 is SGDLS and CDR2 is YYNGEE.

The J gene is TRBJ1-3, the V gene TRBV11-2; 7 positions match TRBD1. The junction had 7 bases not matched to a gene; V was cut back by 5 bases and J by 0 bases. The CDR3 sequence is 16 residues long. Germline lookup yields CDR1 SGHAT and CDR2 FQNNGV. CDR3 loop: CASSPQGQSSGNTIYF. The CDR3 DNA follows: TGTGCCAGCAGCCCTCAGGGACAGAGCTCTGGAAACACCATATATTTT.